This T cell receptor (beta chain) was profiled in a study of cytomegalovirus exposure and HLA in healthy donors. Study-wide findings and caveats: In an earlier analysis, in 540 or so donors, most V segments appeared productive either ~87% or ~30% of the time. Some TCR beta chains (more than 150 of them) were listed as cytomegalovirus-associated. Under in vitro conditions, a few CMV-associated chains were confirmed as specific for CMV antigens.

For this clone: Antigen unknown.

Primers included in the PCR were 60 Vbeta and 13 Jbeta primers. In the study's own analysis: In a later analysis, the count reached 82 million or so unique TCR beta chains, with approximately 10 million shared. Data came from immunoSEQ multiplex PCR; TCRdb stores just in-frame clones and leaves some out. That table supplies the V and J calls and clone size; D and trimming were determined from the DNA. This table has more than 80,000 clones, 65% to 85% appearing once. The germline V gene has CDR1 MGHRA and CDR2 YSYEKL. The CDR3 has 13 residues. The J segment lost 1 base and the V segment lost 11 bases, leaving 5 bases of the junction unmatched.

The specimen was PBMCs. V is TRBV4-1 and J is TRBJ1-1; TRBD1 matches 9 bases. The origin of this receptor is a woman aged 55-69 years in good health and CMV-seropositive. The CDR3 loop is CAPQGAQNTEAFF. DNA for the CDR3: TGCGCCCCACAGGGGGCTCAGAACACTGAAGCTTTCTTT.